This paragraph covers one TCR beta chain sequence. The V gene lost 6 bases and the J gene lost 0 bases, with 7 bases spanning the gap. From germline, CDR1 is KGHSH and CDR2 LQKENI. This CDR3 contains 13 residues. All of the isolated RNA was reverse transcribed, so expressed TCRB transcripts were sequenced. Sequencing was performed with immunoSEQ multiplex PCR; in TCRdb, only in-frame clones are kept and a portion is missing. This sample carries 350,000 to 450,000 clones, more than 12% of them seen once, and the ten largest clones take approximately 0.02%. The data derive from a study of beta chain features in type 1 diabetes.

Sequencing used naive CD4+ T cells from blood. The TCR comes from a woman aged 18-29 years in good health. The chain uses TRBV18 and TRBJ2-3; no definite D call. CDR3 amino acids: CASSSGSTDTQYF. As DNA, the CDR3 is TGTGCCAGCTCGTCCGGGAGCACAGATACGCAGTATTTT.